Sequencing of this T cell receptor beta chain was carried out in a study of T cell changes during pregnancy in multiple sclerosis. CDR3 length equals 13 residues. Losses at the gene ends were 8 bases for V and 10 bases for J; bases not matched to a gene: 8. Germline V gives CDR1 KGHSH, CDR2 LQKENI. Only in-frame clones appear in the TCRdb table, and some are missing; sequencing was by immunoSEQ multiplex PCR. In the table there are around 58,000 clones, roughly 91% of which are singletons. This sequence originates from a female donor with multiple sclerosis, enrolled in a pregnancy study. The sequenced sample was peripheral blood, obtained before pregnancy. This chain joins TRBV18 and TRBJ1-6; 7 bases line up with TRBD1. CDR3 in amino acids: CASRTGLGSPLHF. CDR3 nucleotides: TGTGCCAGCAGGACAGGCCTTGGGTCACCCCTCCACTTT. The variable domain in full, completed from reference TRBV18 and TRBJ1-6, reads NAGVMQNPRHLVRRRGQEARLRCSPMKGHSHVYWYRQLPEEGLKFMVYLQKENIIDESGMPKERFSAEFPKEGPSILRIQQVVRGDSAAYFCASRTGLGSPLHFGNGTRLTVT.